This TCR beta chain was captured by sequencing in a study of blood T cells in healthy people across ages. In the study overall: Template-switching capture recovered about one barcoded beta molecule per two T cells. Study-wide points: Comparison with aged donors showed that long-lived donors had more naive CD4+ cells and higher diversity. Estimates drawn from one million T cells were deemed to understate diversity.

PCR was performed a second time for roughly 7 to 12 cycles using a sample-barcoded 5' primer and a J-beta primer mix. TCRdb independently ran MiXCR on the 5' RACE reads; one entry per CDR3 protein. This sample has 790,000 or so distinct CDR3 sequences, with more than 55% found just once. Total RNA amounts of at least 5 micrograms were extracted per sample. As concerns this clonotype: Its target is unknown.

Specimen: blood. The source of this sequence is a middle-aged man in good health.

CDR3 in amino acids: CASSVGGRGTNIQYF. The CDR3 DNA follows: TGTGCCAGCAGCGTAGGGGGAAGAGGGACGAACATTCAGTACTTC. This chain connects TRBV9 to TRBJ2-7; D may be TRBD1 or TRBD2 (5 bases each). The last part of the DNA fits TRBJ2-4 better; the J call may be wrong. CDR1 and CDR2 from the germline V gene are SGDLS and YYNGEE. CDR3 length equals 15 residues.